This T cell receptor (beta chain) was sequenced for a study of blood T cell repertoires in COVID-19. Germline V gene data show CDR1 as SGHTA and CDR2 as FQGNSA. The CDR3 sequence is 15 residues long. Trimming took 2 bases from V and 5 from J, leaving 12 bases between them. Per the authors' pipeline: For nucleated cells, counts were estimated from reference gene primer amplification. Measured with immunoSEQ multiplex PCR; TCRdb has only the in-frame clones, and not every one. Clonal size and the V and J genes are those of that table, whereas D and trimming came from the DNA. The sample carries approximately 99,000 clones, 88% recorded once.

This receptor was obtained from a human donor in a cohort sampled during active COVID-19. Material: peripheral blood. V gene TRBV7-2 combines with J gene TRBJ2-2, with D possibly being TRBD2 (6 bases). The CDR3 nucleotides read TGTGCCAGCAGCTTACTAGGAGGGGTAACCGGGGAGCTGTTTTTT. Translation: CASSLLGGVTGELFF.